These 6 T cell receptor beta chains share one sample of origin, sequenced in a study of T-cell memory formation after mild COVID-19. One entry per CDR3 protein results from TCRdb running MiXCR on the 5' RACE reads. The table has 110,000 or so distinct CDR3 sequences, 20% to 25% seen once. Sequences were obtained from PBMCs or a T cell subset sorted from them (not recorded which). All receptors come from a man between 18 and 35 years old who had mild COVID-19 (a few samples of this study predate the infection). Cell type and time point are not known.

The chain has TRBV4-3 and TRBJ1-2, with TRBD1 matching over 9 bases. Looked up from germline, CDR1 is LGHNA and CDR2 is YSLEER. V lost 0 bases to trimming and J lost 7 bases; unmatched junction nucleotides: 6. This CDR3 is built from 15 residues. In DNA form, the CDR3 reads TGCGCCAGCAGCCAAGATTGGACAGGGGCCATTGGCTACACCTTC. Its protein is CASSQDWTGAIGYTF.

The V call is TRBV3-1, the J call TRBJ2-7; D might be TRBD1 (7 bases). CDR3 length: 14 amino acids. V was cut by 7 bases and J by 4 bases, with 17 bases left in between. From germline, CDR1 is LGHDT and CDR2 YNNKEL (reference sequence). The chain's CDR3 is CASTLGGGKYEQYF. In nucleotides, the CDR3 is TGTGCCAGCACCCTAGGAGGGGGCAAGTACGAGCAGTACTTC.

This clonotype was observed a handful of times. The chain combines TRBV5-1 with TRBJ2-1; D perhaps matches TRBD2 (5 bases). Trimming stripped 1 base from V and 3 bases from J, with 11 bases between. The germline gives CDR1 SGHRS, CDR2 YFSETQ. The CDR3 extends over 15 amino acids. The CDR3 protein is CASSLRSADYNEQFF. CDR3 bases: TGCGCCAGCAGCTTGCGTAGCGCGGACTACAATGAGCAGTTCTTC.

The genes are TRBV4-1 and TRBJ1-1; no clear D. The V gene lost 1 base and the J gene lost 7 bases, with 10 bases spanning the gap. Germline V gene sequence: CDR1 MGHRA, CDR2 YSYEKL. The CDR3 totals 13 residues. Written as DNA, the CDR3 is TGCGCCAGCAGCCAAGTTCCTGGAGATGAAGCTTTCTTT. Translating it yields CASSQVPGDEAFF.

The table lists this clonotype with a few counts. The V gene is TRBV15, the J gene TRBJ1-5, with D uncertain. Germline V gene data show CDR1 as LNHNV and CDR2 as YYDKDF (reference sequence). The V end was cut by 3 bases, the J end by 6 bases, with 9 bases between. The CDR3 has 13 residues. The DNA of the CDR3 is TGTGCCACCAGCAGGCTTTGGGGTCAGCCCCAGCATTTT. Translating gives CATSRLWGQPQHF.

This clonotype has more than one count but fewer than ten. The chain has TRBV6-5 and TRBJ2-1; 9 bases fit TRBD2. CDR1 and CDR2 from the germline V gene are MNHEY and SVGAGI. J lost 7 bases, V lost 2 bases, and 6 bases had no gene match. This CDR3 is 15 amino acids long. CDR3 sequence: CASSYGVAGENEQFF. The CDR3, as DNA: TGTGCCAGCAGTTACGGTGTAGCGGGGGAGAATGAGCAGTTCTTC.